The 23 T cell receptor beta chains listed next were all sequenced from one sample in a study of low-dose radiotherapy and immunotherapy resistance in tumors. Both TCRalpha and TCRbeta chains were reverse transcribed with V-gene-specific primers. PCR amplification of the TCRs was performed with Phusion for 20 to 25 PCR cycles, and it relied on a constant-region primer together with a V-primer adapter. Using its own MiXCR run on the reads, TCRdb lists one record per CDR3 protein. This table has around 79,000 distinct CDR3 sequences, approximately 17% appearing once. Time point here: before trial treatment. The specimen was PBMCs, collected before treatment. These receptor sequences come from a male donor with prostate cancer.

This clonotype was detected ten times or more. The chain employs TRBV20-1 and TRBJ2-5, with 13 bases that match TRBD2. With V trimmed by 6 bases and J by 5 bases, 9 bases remained unmatched. Looked up from germline, CDR1 is DFQATT and CDR2 is SNEGSKA (reference sequence). CDR3 size: 15 residues. The CDR3 sequence is CSAELTSGGTETQYF. CDR3 DNA sequence: TGCAGTGCCGAGCTGACTAGCGGGGGGACCGAGACCCAGTACTTC.

This clonotype was detected many times. This chain joins TRBV7-2 and TRBJ2-5; 9 bases line up with TRBD2. Looked up from germline, CDR1 is SGHTA and CDR2 is FQGNSA. The CDR3 spans 17 residues. With V trimmed by 4 bases and J by 2 bases, 11 bases remained unmatched. CDR3 in amino acids: CASSSPTLTSGQETQYF. The CDR3 DNA sequence: TGTGCCAGCAGCTCACCAACTTTGACTAGCGGACAAGAGACCCAGTACTTC.

This clonotype was observed many times. The rearrangement joins TRBV11-2 to TRBJ1-2; D is unresolved. The CDR3 runs to 13 residues. Germline V CDR1 and CDR2: SGHAT, FQNNGV. The V gene lost 1 base and the J gene lost 7 bases, with 10 bases spanning the gap. CDR3 sequence (DNA): TGTGCCAGCAGCTTAGGGGTTCGCTTTGGCTACACCTTC. Amino acid sequence: CASSLGVRFGYTF.

This clonotype showed up many times. The chain joins TRBV7-9 to TRBJ1-6; the match to TRBD1 covers 9 bases. CDR3 length equals 16 residues. CDR1 is SEHNR, CDR2 FQNEAQ, per germline (reference sequence). Trimming took 5 bases from V and 8 from J; bases not matched to a gene: 10. The CDR3 reads CASSTQEQGADSPLHF. The DNA of the CDR3 is TGTGCCAGCAGCACCCAAGAACAGGGGGCCGATTCACCCCTCCACTTT.

This clonotype was found many times. V is TRBV7-9 and J is TRBJ1-5; the D is unclear. The V gene lost 0 bases and the J gene lost 0 bases, with 9 bases spanning the gap. The CDR3 runs to 16 residues. Germline-derived CDR1 and CDR2 are SEHNR and FQNEAQ (reference sequence). CDR3 sequence (DNA): TGTGCCAGCAGCTTAGCCATCGGAACTAGCAATCAGCCCCAGCATTTT. It translates to CASSLAIGTSNQPQHF.

This clonotype was detected ten times or more. The CDR3 nucleotides are TGTGCCAGCAGCCGCAACCAGCGGGAGAGTGAGCAGTACTTC. The encoded protein is CASSRNQRESEQYF. The chain is built from TRBV4-2 and TRBJ2-7, with 8 bases aligning to TRBD2. J gave up 7 bases and V 4 bases, and 9 bases lay outside the gene matches. The germline V gene has CDR1 LGHNA and CDR2 YNFKEQ. The length of the CDR3 is 14 residues.

In its sample, this clonotype was seen many times. V is TRBV20-1 and J is TRBJ2-3; D not certain. CDR3 length: 13 residues. V lost 1 base to trimming and J lost 5 bases, with 10 bases between them. Per germline, CDR1 DFQATT and CDR2 SNEGSKA (reference sequence). The CDR3 here is CSARGERLDTQYF. For the CDR3, the DNA is TGCAGTGCTAGAGGTGAACGGTTAGATACGCAGTATTTT.

The table lists this clonotype with many counts. This sequence joins TRBV11-2 and TRBJ2-5; 13 nucleotides agree with TRBD2. After removal of 6 bases from V and 6 bases from J, the junction contained 7 bases not matched to a gene. Germline lookup yields CDR1 SGHAT and CDR2 FQNNGV. The CDR3 sequence is 15 residues long. The CDR3 bases are TGTGCCAGCAGGGCCACTAGCGGGAGGGTCCAGACCCAGTACTTC. Protein: CASRATSGRVQTQYF.

The table lists this clonotype with many counts. The chain is built from TRBV7-9 and TRBJ2-6; the D is unclear. The CDR3 is 15 residues long. The germline V gene has CDR1 SEHNR and CDR2 FQNEAQ (reference sequence). V was clipped by 7 bases and J by 5 bases, with 15 bases between them. The CDR3 sequence: CASNLGTLRANVLTF. The CDR3 bases are TGTGCCAGCAATCTGGGTACTCTGAGGGCCAACGTCCTGACTTTC.

In regard to this clonotype: This is likely an artifact of a read error, given a far larger clone one base away. The chain employs TRBV28 and TRBJ2-7; no clear D. From germline, CDR1 is MDHEN and CDR2 SYDVKM. The CDR3 runs to 15 residues. The CDR3 nucleotides read TGTGCCAGCAGTTTCTTTGAGCGTGGACGCCCGTGGAAGTTCTTC. Translation: CASSFFERGRPWKFF.

In this sample, this clonotype is large. The V gene is TRBV28, the J gene TRBJ2-7; no reliable D call. Germline CDR1 MDHEN, CDR2 SYDVKM. This CDR3 is 13 amino acids long. V lost 3 bases and J lost 3, with 9 bases in between. The CDR3 region has the DNA TGTGCCAGCAGTTTCCGTGGTCTCTACGAGCAGTACTTC. Its protein product is CASSFRGLYEQYF. Supplemented by reference TRBV28 and TRBJ2-7, the full variable domain reads DVKVTQSSRYLVKRTGEKVFLECVQDMDHENMFWYRQDPGLGLRLIYFSYDVKMKEKGDIPEGYSVSREKKERFSLILESASTNQTSMYLCASSFRGLYEQYFGPGTRLTVT.

This clonotype was seen many times. The chain recombines TRBV4-1 with TRBJ2-1; D may be TRBD2 (6 bases). The CDR3 runs 13 residues. Trimming took off 1 base at V and 10 bases at J, with 11 bases between the two ends. Germline CDR1 and CDR2: MGHRA and YSYEKL. CDR3 coding DNA: TGCGCCAGCAGCCAAGCTGTGGCGGGGGAGCAGTTCTTC. Translating gives CASSQAVAGEQFF.

This clonotype was detected many times. The chain combines TRBV6-6 with TRBJ2-7, with 10 bases aligning to TRBD1. This CDR3 is built from 13 residues. The J segment lost 5 bases and the V segment lost 8 bases, leaving 6 bases of the junction unmatched. CDR1 is MNHNY and CDR2 is SVGAGI in the germline V gene (reference sequence). CDR3 sequence (DNA): TGTGCCAGCGCGGGACAGGGGCGGCACGAGCAGTACTTC. Amino acids: CASAGQGRHEQYF.

This clonotype was seen ten or more times. V is TRBV9 and J is TRBJ2-2; TRBD1 might be the D (6 bases). Trimming shortened V by 3 bases and J by 3 bases, and 12 bases separated the two germline ends. The CDR3 is 15 residues long. In germline, CDR1 is SGDLS, CDR2 YYNGEE. CDR3: CASSASGVYTGELFF. The CDR3, as DNA: TGTGCCAGCAGCGCCTCAGGGGTTTACACCGGGGAGCTGTTTTTT.

As to this clonotype: This probably arose from a read error, given a far larger clone one base away. V gene TRBV6-6 combines with J gene TRBJ2-7; D is undetermined. This CDR3 is built from 15 residues. Trimming removed 2 bases at V and 3 bases at J, with 14 bases between. Per germline, CDR1 MNHNY and CDR2 SVGAGI (reference sequence). The CDR3 protein is CASSYNGLRIYEQYF. The CDR3 bases are TGTGCCAGCAGTTACAACGGGCTCAGAATCTACGAGCAGTACTTC.

This clonotype was seen ten or more times. The chain links TRBV10-3 to TRBJ1-5, with D perhaps TRBD1 (5 bases). Germline-derived CDR1 and CDR2 are ENHRY and SYGVKD. This CDR3 has 16 amino acids. Between the trimmed V and J ends, which lost 2 bases and 4 bases, there was a span of 15 bases. CDR3 loop: CAISEQSQGPNQPQHF. The CDR3 region has the DNA TGTGCCATCAGTGAGCAGTCGCAGGGCCCAAATCAGCCCCAGCATTTT.

There are many counts of this clonotype. The chain is built from TRBV5-1 and TRBJ1-4; D gene ambiguous. Per germline, CDR1 SGHRS and CDR2 YFSETQ. V was shortened by 1 base and J by 8 bases, with 18 bases between the two germline ends. The CDR3 has 16 amino acids. The CDR3 bases are TGCGCCAGCAGCTTGCCGAAGAAACTTAAGGTGGAAAAACTGTTTTTT. Its translation: CASSLPKKLKVEKLFF.

In this sample, this clonotype turned up many times. This rearrangement joins TRBV11-3 to TRBJ2-5; 9 bases are a match to TRBD2. Germline V gives CDR1 SGHNT, CDR2 YENEEA. The CDR3 is 16 residues long. With V trimmed by 1 base and J by 5 bases, 8 bases remained unmatched. The CDR3: CASSLGGAGGPETQYF. The CDR3 nucleotides read TGTGCCAGCAGCTTAGGTGGAGCGGGAGGTCCGGAGACCCAGTACTTC. The entire variable domain, with the rest obtained from reference TRBV11-3 and TRBJ2-5, is as follows: EAGVVQSPRYKIIEKKQPVAFWCNPISGHNTLYWYLQNLGQGPELLIRYENEEAVDDSQLPKDRFSAERLKGVDSTLKIQPAELGDSAVYLCASSLGGAGGPETQYFGPGTRLLVL.

This chain joins TRBV25-1 and TRBJ1-6, with 7 bases identical to TRBD1. The CDR3 extends over 14 amino acids. The germline V gene encodes CDR1 MGHDK and CDR2 SYGVNS. Trimming took 2 bases from V and 9 from J; bases not matched to a gene: 4. CDR3 DNA sequence: TGTGCCAGCAGTGAAGACAGGGTAGTTTCACCCCTCCACTTT. This gives the protein CASSEDRVVSPLHF.

At least ten counts were recorded for this clonotype. J is TRBJ2-2 and V is TRBV28, with 12 bases fitting TRBD2. V shed 8 bases and J 5 bases; nucleotides not matched to a gene: 9. The CDR3 is made up of 16 amino acids. Germline loops: CDR1 MDHEN, CDR2 SYDVKM. CDR3 amino acids: CASASGLAGLTGELFF. CDR3 DNA sequence: TGTGCCAGCGCCTCGGGACTAGCGGGTCTAACCGGGGAGCTGTTTTTT.

This clonotype was seen repeatedly, ten times or more. The DNA for the CDR3 is TGCAGTGCTAGAGATCTAAGTCGCTCCTACAATGAGCAGTTCTTC. This translates into CSARDLSRSYNEQFF. This chain links TRBV20-1 with TRBJ2-1; no firm D call. Trimming cost V 0 bases and J 0 bases, with 9 bases left between them. The germline gives CDR1 DFQATT, CDR2 SNEGSKA (reference sequence). The CDR3 totals 15 residues.

About this clonotype: One base separates it from a far larger clone, so it is likely a read error. The V and J genes are TRBV6-5 and TRBJ2-1; TRBD2 might be the D (7 bases). The germline gives CDR1 MNHEY, CDR2 SVGAGI. CDR3 length equals 17 residues. Trimming took 4 bases from V and 13 from J, leaving 29 bases between them. The chain's CDR3 is CASSLSAWAGAKNIQFF. The CDR3 DNA is TGTGCCAGCAGTTTGTCGGCCTGGGCGGGGGCCAAAAACATTCAGTTCTTC.

This clonotype was detected once. This sequence is one base from a far larger clone and is likely a read error. The V and J genes are TRBV6-8 and TRBJ1-5; 7 bases match TRBD1. This CDR3 contains 14 residues. The V gene's germline CDR1 is MNHGY and CDR2 SAAAGT. Here the CDR3 DNA reads TGTGCCAGCAGGCGGACAGGCCGCAATGAGCCCCAGCATTTT. Translated, it gives CASRRTGRNEPQHF.